Detailed here is one T cell receptor beta chain. Its antigen is undetermined. Using immunoSEQ multiplex PCR, the repertoire was profiled, and TCRdb retains in-frame clones only, with some absent. Among 140,000 to 150,000 clones listed, 75% to 95% were seen once. The entry originates in a study of T cell responses to AZD1222 COVID-19 vaccine. Findings of the study overall: Across the whole spike, CD4 TCRs peaked at regions 160-218 and 743-854. Just a handful of AZD1222 recipients tested seropositive at baseline. Spike-specific TCRs gained breadth and depth after people received two AZD1222 doses.

V was shortened by 7 bases and J by 8 bases, with 11 bases between the two germline ends. Germline V gives CDR1 SNHLY, CDR2 FYNNEI. CDR3 length equals 11 residues. The TCR was taken from an adult in good health. The J gene is TRBJ1-2, the V gene TRBV2; no clear D. The sequencing used peripheral blood, collected on day 0 of MenACWY control vaccination. CDR3: CASNGGGGYTF. The CDR3 nucleotides are TGTGCCAGCAACGGCGGTGGGGGCTACACCTTC.